The present T cell receptor (beta chain) was sequenced within a study of T cell responses to AZD1222 COVID-19 vaccine. This CDR3 has 14 amino acids. The V and J ends lost 2 bases and 0 bases respectively, with 6 bases between them. Germline V gene sequence: CDR1 SGHRS, CDR2 YFSETQ. Sequenced by immunoSEQ multiplex PCR; TCRdb stores in-frame clones only, minus some. The table includes about 120,000 clones, approximately 88% detected once. V is TRBV5-1 and J is TRBJ2-1, with no clear D. This specimen consisted of peripheral blood, obtained on day 0 of AZD1222 vaccination. This clonotype was obtained from an adult in good health. CDR3 sequence reads: CASSFVSSYNEQFF. CDR3 in DNA: TGCGCCAGCAGCTTCGTAAGCTCCTACAATGAGCAGTTCTTC.